These 15 T cell receptor beta chains originate from one sample sequenced in a study of cytomegalovirus exposure and HLA in healthy donors. In the PCR, 60 Vbeta and 13 Jbeta primers were used. The protocol was immunoSEQ multiplex PCR, while the TCRdb copy is restricted to in-frame clones and leaves out a portion. The sample carries some 130,000 clones, around 75% recorded once. Sequencing input: PBMCs. The receptor set was obtained from a man aged 35-49 years in good health and CMV-seronegative.

The V call is TRBV19, the J call TRBJ2-1; 13 nucleotides line up with TRBD2. Germline V gene data show CDR1 as LNHDA and CDR2 as SQIVND (reference sequence). This CDR3 is 21 amino acids long. The ends lost 0 bases at V and 5 bases at J; junction bases unmatched: 16. CDR3 coding DNA: TGTGCCAGTAGTATAGACGGGCCACTAGCGGGAGGGCCGCCTGCAGACAATGAGCAGTTCTTC. Translating it yields CASSIDGPLAGGPPADNEQFF.

The chain couples TRBV6-5 to TRBJ1-2; D remains ambiguous. Germline-derived CDR1 and CDR2 are MNHEY and SVGAGI. This CDR3 contains 14 residues. Trimming pared 10 bases from V and 4 bases from J, leaving 19 bases between. The CDR3 region is CANSRTRESYGYTF. CDR3 in DNA: TGTGCCAACAGCCGCACCCGGGAATCCTATGGCTACACCTTC.

This clone was observed a handful of times. This sequence joins TRBV5-4 and TRBJ2-5, with D perhaps matching TRBD1 (5 bases). Trimming stripped 3 bases from V and 5 bases from J, with 14 bases between. CDR1 is SGHNT and CDR2 is YYREEE in the germline V gene (reference sequence). This CDR3 has 14 residues. The CDR3 reads CASSSLQSGETQYF. The CDR3, as DNA: TGTGCCAGCAGCTCCCTGCAGTCAGGGGAGACCCAGTACTTC.

The rearrangement joins TRBV19 to TRBJ1-2; D might be TRBD1 (6 bases). The germline CDR1 and CDR2 sequences are LNHDA and SQIVND (reference sequence). The CDR3 spans 12 residues. V was clipped by 4 bases and J by 5 bases, with 8 bases between them. CDR3 amino acids: CASSTTGYGYTF. As DNA, the CDR3 is TGTGCCAGTAGTACTACAGGGTATGGCTACACCTTC.

J is TRBJ1-5 and V is TRBV29-1, with D perhaps matching TRBD1 (5 bases). The germline V gene encodes CDR1 SQVTM and CDR2 ANQGSEA. This CDR3 contains 13 residues. Trimming removed 6 bases at V and 3 bases at J, with 12 bases between. This chain's CDR3 is CSVLDSNNQPQHF. The CDR3 DNA reads TGCAGCGTCTTAGACAGTAACAATCAGCCCCAGCATTTT. The full variable domain, in which reference TRBV29-1 and TRBJ1-5 provide the parts outside the CDR3, is SAVISQKPSRDICQRGTSLTIQCQVDSQVTMMFWYRQQPGQSLTLIATANQGSEATYESGFVIDKFPISRPNLTFSTLTVSNMSPEDSSIYLCSVLDSNNQPQHFGDGTRLSIL.

The chain is built from TRBV19 and TRBJ2-6, with a tentative D call TRBD2 (6 bases). Deletions cut 5 bases from V and 2 bases from J, with 22 bases between. CDR1 LNHDA and CDR2 SQIVND come from the germline V gene (reference sequence). This CDR3 is 19 amino acids long. CDR3 DNA sequence: TGTGCCAGTAGTCGATATGGGGGGAGTAGGGAGGCTGGGGCCAACGTCCTGACTTTC. As protein: CASSRYGGSREAGANVLTF.

This clone was seen a handful of times. The gene calls are TRBV4-3 and TRBJ1-2, with D unclear. The CDR3 contains 17 residues. V was pared by 2 bases and J by 8 bases, with 24 bases between. CDR1 is LGHNA, CDR2 YSLEER, per germline. This chain's CDR3 is CASSQTHPRGSGGGYTF. The DNA for the CDR3 is TGCGCCAGCAGCCAAACCCACCCCCGGGGATCGGGTGGAGGCTACACCTTC.

J is TRBJ1-5 and V is TRBV30, with D possibly TRBD1 on 5 matching bases. CDR1 is GTSNPN, CDR2 SVGIG, per germline (reference sequence). The CDR3 sequence is 15 residues long. With 1 base removed from V and 1 base from J, the gap between germline ends came to 11 bases. The CDR3 DNA reads as TGTGCCTGGAGTGAATGGCAGGGAAGCAATCAGCCCCAGCATTTT. Its protein product is CAWSEWQGSNQPQHF.

V is TRBV11-2 and J is TRBJ2-3; perhaps TRBD1 as D (5 bases). The V gene lost 2 bases and the J gene lost 6 bases, with 12 bases spanning the gap. CDR1 and CDR2 from the germline V gene are SGHAT and FQNNGV. The CDR3 contains 14 residues. CDR3 protein: CASSLSRVADTQYF. The CDR3 DNA reads TGTGCCAGCAGCTTATCCAGGGTTGCGGATACGCAGTATTTT.

The chain is built from TRBV6-1 and TRBJ2-3; 8 positions agree with TRBD1. The CDR3 is 15 amino acids. Unmatched junction bases numbered 5, after V lost 6 bases and J lost 0 bases. CDR1 MNHNS and CDR2 SASEGT come from the germline V gene. CDR3 nucleotide sequence: TGTGCCAGCAGACGGACAGGGACTAGCACAGATACGCAGTATTTT. Translation gives CASRRTGTSTDTQYF.

DNA for the CDR3: TGTGCCAGCAGTAGAGGGACTAGCGGGACCAATGAGCAGTTCTTC. Protein product: CASSRGTSGTNEQFF. This chain uses TRBV28 with TRBJ2-1; 13 bases fit TRBD2. There are 15 residues in the CDR3. Germline V lookup: CDR1 MDHEN, CDR2 SYDVKM. The V and J ends lost 5 bases and 6 bases, in that order; junction bases with no gene match: 4. Variable domain in full (rest from reference TRBV28 and TRBJ2-1): DVKVTQSSRYLVKRTGEKVFLECVQDMDHENMFWYRQDPGLGLRLIYFSYDVKMKEKGDIPEGYSVSREKKERFSLILESASTNQTSMYLCASSRGTSGTNEQFFGPGTRLTVL.

This rearrangement joins TRBV6-5 to TRBJ1-4, with a possible D match to TRBD1 (6 bases). The germline V gene has CDR1 MNHEY and CDR2 SVGAGI. V lost 2 bases and J 8 bases, leaving 12 bases between the germline ends. The CDR3 spans 14 residues. CDR3 nucleotide sequence: TGTGCCAGCAGTTACGGAGGGGGGGAGGAAAAACTGTTTTTT. Translation gives CASSYGGGEEKLFF.

This rearrangement joins TRBV21-1 to TRBJ2-5; the table's D call TRBD2 went unverified against the DNA. TRBV21-1 is a documented pseudogene. This CDR3 comprises 17 residues. For the CDR3, the DNA is TGTGCCAGCAGCCCTCGAGGGCTAGCGGGCCCGCAAGAGACCCAGTACTTC. Protein sequence: CASSPRGLAGPQETQYF.

This chain connects TRBV18 to TRBJ1-1, with D tentatively TRBD1 (5 bases). Trimming stripped 3 bases from V and 10 bases from J, with 12 bases between. This CDR3 is 12 amino acids long. CDR1 and CDR2 from the germline V gene are KGHSH and LQKENI. The CDR3 here is CASSPDSFGAFF. In DNA, the CDR3 is TGTGCCAGCTCACCCGACAGTTTCGGAGCTTTCTTT. The full variable domain, with the rest looked up from reference TRBV18 and TRBJ1-1, is NAGVMQNPRHLVRRRGQEARLRCSPMKGHSHVYWYRQLPEEGLKFMVYLQKENIIDESGMPKERFSAEFPKEGPSILRIQQVVRGDSAAYFCASSPDSFGAFFGQGTRLTVV.

This clone came up a few times. The CDR3 region is CASSLEIRVAGGGETQYF. CDR3 DNA sequence: TGTGCCAGCAGCTTAGAAATTAGGGTAGCGGGAGGGGGCGAGACCCAGTACTTC. V is TRBV7-2 and J is TRBJ2-5; 11 nucleotides line up with TRBD2. The J segment lost 5 bases and the V segment lost 1 base, leaving 12 bases of the junction unmatched. Germline V CDR1 and CDR2: SGHTA, FQGNSA. The CDR3 sequence is 18 residues long.